The sequence of this TCR beta chain was determined in a study of blood T cell repertoires in COVID-19. In the study overall: T cells, B-cell-depleted T cells, or PBMCs supplied cDNA or gDNA.

Assay used: immunoSEQ multiplex PCR; TCRdb lists only in-frame clones, some missing. The sample lists about 180,000 clones, 80% to 90% occurring once. Source material: peripheral blood. The sequence was obtained from a woman at least 80 years old with COVID-19, enrolled during active disease.

CDR3 residues: CASSSPRTGNGYTF. The CDR3 DNA reads TGTGCCAGCAGCTCTCCTAGGACAGGGAATGGCTACACCTTC. This chain uses TRBV7-2 with TRBJ1-2, with 8 bases that match TRBD1. V lost 4 bases and J lost 6; bases outside the gene matches: 7. This CDR3 is 14 amino acids long. The V gene's germline CDR1 is SGHTA and CDR2 FQGNSA.